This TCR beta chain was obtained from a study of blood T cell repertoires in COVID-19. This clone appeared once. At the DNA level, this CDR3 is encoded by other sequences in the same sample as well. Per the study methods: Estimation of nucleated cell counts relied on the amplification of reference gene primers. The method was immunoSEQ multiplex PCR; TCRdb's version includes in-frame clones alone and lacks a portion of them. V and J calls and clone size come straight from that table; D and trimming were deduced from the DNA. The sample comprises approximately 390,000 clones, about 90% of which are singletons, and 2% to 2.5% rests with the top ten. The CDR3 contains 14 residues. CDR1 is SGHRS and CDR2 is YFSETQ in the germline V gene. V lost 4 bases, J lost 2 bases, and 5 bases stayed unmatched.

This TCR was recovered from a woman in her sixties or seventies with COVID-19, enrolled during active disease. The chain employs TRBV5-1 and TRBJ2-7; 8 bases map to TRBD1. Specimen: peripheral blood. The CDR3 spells CASSTGQGAYEQYF. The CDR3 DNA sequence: TGCGCCAGCAGCACCGGACAGGGAGCCTACGAGCAGTACTTC.